Below, one T cell receptor beta chain is given with its context. Its matching antigen is unknown. TCRdb redid the calling of the 5' RACE reads with MiXCR, one entry per CDR3 protein. The profile shows more than 500,000 distinct CDR3 sequences, about 5% of them singletons. This sample is part of a study of CD8 T cells in ankylosing spondylitis. General study results and limits: Significant enrichment of disease-linked clones was reported in matched ankylosing spondylitis synovial fluid. Apparently characteristic of ankylosing spondylitis blood was a TCR beta motif (under ten highly homologous variants).

Germline CDR1 and CDR2: MGHRA and YSYEKL. V dropped 0 bases and J dropped 1; count of bases not matched to a gene: 8. The length of the CDR3 is 19 residues. The sample comprised blood, either unsorted or a sorted T cell fraction (not recorded which). The clonotype was recovered from a male donor with ankylosing spondylitis. V gene TRBV4-1 combines with J gene TRBJ2-4; 11 nucleotides align to TRBD1. CDR3 nucleotide sequence: TGCGCCAGCAGCCAAGATATCCGGGACAGGGGGTTTGCCAAAAACATTCAGTACTTC. Its protein is CASSQDIRDRGFAKNIQYF.